The source of this T cell receptor (beta chain) is a study of T cell responses to AZD1222 COVID-19 vaccine. This clone was picked up one time. The CDR3 is 15 amino acids. The germline V and J ends were trimmed by 5 bases and 3 bases, with 13 bases remaining between them. Germline V gives CDR1 LNHDA, CDR2 SQIVND (reference sequence). Using immunoSEQ multiplex PCR, the repertoire was profiled, and TCRdb retains in-frame clones only, with some absent. The table lists about 120,000 clones, around 90% of them singletons. This TCR derives from an adult who received the AZD1222 COVID-19 vaccine. The sample was peripheral blood, taken 28 days after the second AZD1222 dose. V is TRBV19 and J is TRBJ1-4, with D possibly matching TRBD1 (5 bases). CDR3: CASSPLWGSNEKLFF. Written as DNA, the CDR3 is TGTGCCAGTAGTCCCCTCTGGGGGTCTAATGAAAAACTGTTTTTT.